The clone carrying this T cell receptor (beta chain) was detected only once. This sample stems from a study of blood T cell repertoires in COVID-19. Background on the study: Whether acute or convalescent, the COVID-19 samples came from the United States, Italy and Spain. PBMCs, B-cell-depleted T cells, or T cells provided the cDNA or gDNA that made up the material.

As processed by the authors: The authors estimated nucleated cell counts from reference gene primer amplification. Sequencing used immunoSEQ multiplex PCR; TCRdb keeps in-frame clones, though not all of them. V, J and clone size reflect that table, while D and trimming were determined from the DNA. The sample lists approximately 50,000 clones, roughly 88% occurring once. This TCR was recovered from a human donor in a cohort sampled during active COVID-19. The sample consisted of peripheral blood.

The CDR3 reads CASSPDRDSNYEQYF. The CDR3 bases are TGTGCCAGTAGTCCAGACCGGGACAGCAACTACGAGCAGTACTTC. The rearrangement uses TRBV19 and TRBJ2-7, with TRBD1 matching over 7 bases. The CDR3 has 15 amino acids. V shed 5 bases and J 3 bases; nucleotides not matched to a gene: 10. CDR1 is LNHDA and CDR2 is SQIVND in the germline V gene (reference sequence).